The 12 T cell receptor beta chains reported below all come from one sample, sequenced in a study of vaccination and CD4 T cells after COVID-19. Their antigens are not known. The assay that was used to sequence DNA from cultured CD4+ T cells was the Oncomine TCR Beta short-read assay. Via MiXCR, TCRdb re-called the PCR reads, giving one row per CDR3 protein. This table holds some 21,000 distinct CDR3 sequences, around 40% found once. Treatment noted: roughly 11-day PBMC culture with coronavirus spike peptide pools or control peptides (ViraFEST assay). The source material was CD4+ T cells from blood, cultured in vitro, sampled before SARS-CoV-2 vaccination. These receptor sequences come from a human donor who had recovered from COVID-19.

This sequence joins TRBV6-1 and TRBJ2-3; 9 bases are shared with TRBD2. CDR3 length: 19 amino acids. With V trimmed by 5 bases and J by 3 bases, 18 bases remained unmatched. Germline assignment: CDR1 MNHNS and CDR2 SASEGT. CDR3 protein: CASSTVAGAGFGRTDTQYF. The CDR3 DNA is TGTGCCAGCAGTACGGTAGCGGGAGCCGGCTTCGGTAGGACAGATACGCAGTATTTT.

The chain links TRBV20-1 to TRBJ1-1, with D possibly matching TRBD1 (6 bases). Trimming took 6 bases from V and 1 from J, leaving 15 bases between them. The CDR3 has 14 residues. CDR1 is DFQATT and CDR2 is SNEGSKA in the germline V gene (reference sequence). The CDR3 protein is CSALGGQSNTEAFF. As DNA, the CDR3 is TGCAGTGCCCTTGGCGGACAGTCGAACACTGAAGCTTTCTTT.

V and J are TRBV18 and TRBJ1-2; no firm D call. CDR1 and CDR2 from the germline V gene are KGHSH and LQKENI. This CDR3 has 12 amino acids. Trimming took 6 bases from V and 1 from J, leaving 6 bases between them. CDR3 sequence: CASSLDNYGYTF. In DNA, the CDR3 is TGTGCCAGCTCTCTGGATAACTATGGCTACACCTTC.

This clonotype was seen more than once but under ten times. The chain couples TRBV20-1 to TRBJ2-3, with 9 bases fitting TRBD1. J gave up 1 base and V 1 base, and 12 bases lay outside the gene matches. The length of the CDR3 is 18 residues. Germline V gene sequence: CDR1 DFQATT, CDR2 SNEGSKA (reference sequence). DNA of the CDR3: TGCAGTGCTAGAGCATTGGGTCCCGGGACAGGGCGCACAGATACGCAGTATTTT. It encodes CSARALGPGTGRTDTQYF.

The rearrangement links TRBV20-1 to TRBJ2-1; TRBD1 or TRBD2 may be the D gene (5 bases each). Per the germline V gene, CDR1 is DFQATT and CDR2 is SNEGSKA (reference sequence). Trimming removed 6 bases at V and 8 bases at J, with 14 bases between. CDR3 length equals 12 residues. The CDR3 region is CSAWDAGDEQFF. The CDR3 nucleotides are TGCAGTGCATGGGACGCAGGCGATGAGCAGTTCTTC.

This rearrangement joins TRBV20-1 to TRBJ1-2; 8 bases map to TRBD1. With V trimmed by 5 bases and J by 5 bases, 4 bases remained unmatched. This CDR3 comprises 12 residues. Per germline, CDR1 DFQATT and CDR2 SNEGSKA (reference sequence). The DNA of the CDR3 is TGCAGTGCTGAGACAGGGGAGTATGGCTACACCTTC. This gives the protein CSAETGEYGYTF.

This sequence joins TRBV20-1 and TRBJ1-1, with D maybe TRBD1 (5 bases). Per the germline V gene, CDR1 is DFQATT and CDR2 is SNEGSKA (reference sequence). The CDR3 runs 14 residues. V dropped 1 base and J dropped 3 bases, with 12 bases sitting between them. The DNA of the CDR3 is TGCAGTGCTAGAGGGGAGGGGCAGTACACTGAAGCTTTCTTT. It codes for CSARGEGQYTEAFF.

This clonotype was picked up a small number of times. The DNA of the CDR3 is TGCAGTGCTAGCGGTTCGTCAGAGCAGGGCAATCAGCCCCAGCATTTT. This sequence encodes CSASGSSEQGNQPQHF. The chain joins TRBV20-1 to TRBJ1-5; no clear D gene. Trimming stripped 3 bases from V and 2 bases from J, with 17 bases between. The germline V gene encodes CDR1 DFQATT and CDR2 SNEGSKA (reference sequence). There are 16 residues in the CDR3.

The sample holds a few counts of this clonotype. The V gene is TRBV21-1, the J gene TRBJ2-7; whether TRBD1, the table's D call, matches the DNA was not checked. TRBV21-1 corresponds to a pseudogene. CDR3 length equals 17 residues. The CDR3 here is CASSATPWRTAPYEQYF. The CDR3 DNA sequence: TGTGCCAGCAGCGCAACCCCTTGGAGGACGGCTCCCTACGAGCAGTACTTC.

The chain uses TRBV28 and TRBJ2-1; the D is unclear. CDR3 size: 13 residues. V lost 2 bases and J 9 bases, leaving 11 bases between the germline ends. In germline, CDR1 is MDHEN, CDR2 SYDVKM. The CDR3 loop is CASSLMGFVEQFF. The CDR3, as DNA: TGTGCCAGCAGTTTAATGGGGTTTGTTGAGCAGTTCTTC.

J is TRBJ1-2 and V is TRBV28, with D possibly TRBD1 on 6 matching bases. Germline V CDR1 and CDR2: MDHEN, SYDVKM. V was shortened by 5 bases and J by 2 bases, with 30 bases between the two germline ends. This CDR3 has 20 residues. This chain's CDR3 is CASSPGSLGQGRPYNYGYTF. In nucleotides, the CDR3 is TGTGCCAGCAGTCCGGGTTCCCTTGGGCAGGGGCGACCCTACAACTATGGCTACACCTTC.

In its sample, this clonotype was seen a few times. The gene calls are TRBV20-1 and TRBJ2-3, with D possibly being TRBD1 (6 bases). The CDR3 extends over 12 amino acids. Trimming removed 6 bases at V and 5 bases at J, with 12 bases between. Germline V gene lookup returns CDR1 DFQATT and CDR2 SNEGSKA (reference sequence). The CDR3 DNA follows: TGCAGTGCCACTCTGGACAGAGATACGCAGTATTTT. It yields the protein CSATLDRDTQYF.